This T cell receptor (beta chain) was captured in a study of shared clonotypes between healthy human individuals. Study-wide results and limits: Shared across a few donors were roughly 5% of the naive CD4 clonotypes.

On this clone itself: Its specificity is unknown.

The CDR3 has 14 amino acids. With 6 bases removed from V and 2 bases from J, the gap between germline ends came to 11 bases. Germline lookup yields CDR1 MNHNS and CDR2 SASEGT. Measured with immunoSEQ multiplex PCR; TCRdb has only the in-frame clones, and not every one. Of some 2,000,000 clones listed, around 95% are singletons. The gene calls are TRBV6-1 and TRBJ1-5; D gene ambiguous. The receptor's source is a man aged 18 to 29 in good health. The sequencing sample was made of naive CD4+ T cells sorted from blood. Subset: CD45RA+ positively selected. The CDR3 nucleotides are TGTGCCAGCAGAGAGGCGACCCGCAATCAGCCCCAGCATTTT. It specifies CASREATRNQPQHF.